These 25 T cell receptor beta chains were sequenced from one sample in a study of blood T cell repertoires in COVID-19 (TCRdb year 2020). Library prep was done by the immunoSEQ multiplex PCR assay. The source is immuneACCESS, and TCRdb retained only in-frame sequences with V and J called. Part of the clones is not carried over; for the studies checked, unresolved V genes explain less than half of this, and the remainder is unexplained. The sample table shows 300,000 to 400,000 clones, and 88% are seen once. Roughly 0.97% of the sample comes from the top ten. Input material: PBMCs or T cells enriched from blood (not recorded which). These TCRs come from a woman in her thirties with acute COVID-19.

The chain joins TRBV7-2 to TRBJ1-2; TRBD1 agrees at 9 bases. There are 12 residues in the CDR3. J lost 13 bases, V lost 5 bases, and 8 bases had no gene match. Per germline, CDR1 SGHTA and CDR2 FQGNSA. The CDR3 here is CASSTRQGVPTF. CDR3 nucleotide sequence: TGTGCCAGCAGCACCAGACAGGGGGTCCCCACCTTC.

The V gene is TRBV19, the J gene TRBJ1-2; 7 bases match TRBD1. Germline assignment: CDR1 LNHDA and CDR2 SQIVND (reference sequence). V lost 10 bases and J lost 7; bases outside the gene matches: 6. CDR3 length: 11 amino acids. The CDR3 nucleotides are TGTGCCACCGGGACAGCGAGTGGCTACACCTTC. The encoded protein is CATGTASGYTF.

The chain links TRBV6-5 to TRBJ2-7, with 7 bases lining up with TRBD1. The V gene end was trimmed by 6 bases and the J gene end by 2 bases; junction bases not matched to a gene: 4. CDR1 MNHEY and CDR2 SVGAGI come from the germline V gene. This CDR3 spans 13 amino acids. CDR3 DNA: TGTGCCAGCAGGATAGGACAGGCCTACGAGCAGTACTTC. Translating it yields CASRIGQAYEQYF.

The chain employs TRBV5-6 and TRBJ1-2; 7 bases line up with TRBD1. J was trimmed by 2 bases and V by 4 bases; bases with no gene match: 8. Germline V CDR1 and CDR2: SGHDT, YYEEEE. The CDR3 length is 15 residues. CDR3 in DNA: TGTGCCAGCAGCGGCGCAGGGGGGTGGAACTATGGCTACACCTTC. Its translation is CASSGAGGWNYGYTF.

This clone appeared once. The chain combines TRBV6-1 with TRBJ2-1, with 7 bases fitting TRBD1. J gave up 0 bases and V 3 bases, and 8 bases lay outside the gene matches. CDR1 and CDR2 (germline): MNHNS, SASEGT. The CDR3 has 17 amino acids. Here the CDR3 DNA reads TGTGCCAGCAGTGACCGCCGGACAGGCAGCTCCTACAATGAGCAGTTCTTC. Translating it yields CASSDRRTGSSYNEQFF.

The chain recombines TRBV2 with TRBJ2-3, with 7 bases aligning to TRBD1. This CDR3 contains 15 residues. The V segment lost 3 bases and the J segment 0 bases; nucleotides outside the gene matches: 3. Germline V gives CDR1 SNHLY, CDR2 FYNNEI. As DNA, the CDR3 is TGTGCCAGCAGTGATGGGACAGCGAGCACAGATACGCAGTATTTT. Protein sequence: CASSDGTASTDTQYF.

The chain links TRBV19 to TRBJ1-2, with D uncertain. The germline gives CDR1 LNHDA, CDR2 SQIVND (reference sequence). V dropped 3 bases and J dropped 7 bases, with 6 bases sitting between them. The CDR3 contains 11 residues. The CDR3 sequence is CASSMTGGYTF. The CDR3 bases are TGTGCCAGTAGTATGACGGGTGGCTACACCTTC.

This sequence joins TRBV18 and TRBJ2-1; possibly TRBD2 for D (6 bases). Per the germline V gene, CDR1 is KGHSH and CDR2 is LQKENI. Trimming shortened V by 0 bases and J by 7 bases, and 16 bases separated the two germline ends. The CDR3 consists of 16 residues. CDR3 in DNA: TGTGCCAGCTCACCACCCTCCCTAGCGCAGAGGAATGAGCAGTTCTTC. This codes for CASSPPSLAQRNEQFF.

This clone occurred many times. This chain joins TRBV15 and TRBJ1-3; unclear D gene. Trimming cost V 2 bases and J 0 bases, with 8 bases left between them. Looked up from germline, CDR1 is LNHNV and CDR2 is YYDKDF (reference sequence). The CDR3 totals 15 residues. The CDR3 here is CATSRSRVSGNTIYF. Written as DNA, the CDR3 is TGTGCCACCAGCAGATCGCGTGTCTCTGGAAACACCATATATTTT.

The gene calls are TRBV6-5 and TRBJ2-1; TRBD2 agrees at 14 bases. The CDR3 contains 16 residues. The V segment lost 2 bases and the J segment 10 bases; nucleotides outside the gene matches: 7. CDR1 and CDR2 (germline): MNHEY, SVGAGI. CDR3 DNA: TGTGCCAGCAGTTACCGGACTAGCGGGGGGCCGTTCGAGCAGTTCTTC. Protein product: CASSYRTSGGPFEQFF.

CDR3 protein: CAWSVVQGFFSAEAFF. The DNA of the CDR3 is TGTGCCTGGAGTGTAGTCCAGGGTTTTTTCTCGGCTGAAGCTTTCTTT. This rearrangement joins TRBV30 to TRBJ1-1; weak D call: TRBD1 (5 bases). Trimming removed 0 bases at V and 6 bases at J, with 20 bases between. This CDR3 is 16 amino acids long. From germline, CDR1 is GTSNPN and CDR2 SVGIG (reference sequence).

Remarks on this clone: The junction shows a germline mismatch at one end, possibly a read error. The chain recombines TRBV5-6 with TRBJ1-1; D is ambiguous. CDR3 size: 15 residues. Per germline, CDR1 SGHDT and CDR2 YYEEEE. The CDR3 DNA reads TGTGTCAGCACCCCTTTCGGAATCAGCGGCACTGAAGCTTTCTTT. Amino acids: CVSTPFGISGTEAFF.

This chain joins TRBV24-1 and TRBJ1-1, with D perhaps matching TRBD1 (5 bases). The germline CDR1 and CDR2 sequences are KGHDR and SFDVKD. This CDR3 has 18 amino acids. Trimming took off 5 bases at V and 2 bases at J, with 23 bases between the two ends. This chain's CDR3 is CATSGSRHKGGENTEAFF. The DNA of the CDR3 is TGTGCCACCAGTGGTTCCCGACACAAAGGAGGGGAAAACACTGAAGCTTTCTTT.

CDR3 sequence (DNA): TGTGCCAGCAGCCCCTCGTGGGGGTCAGGGGACTACAATGAGCAGTTCTTC. Amino acid sequence: CASSPSWGSGDYNEQFF. The chain combines TRBV7-9 with TRBJ2-1; TRBD1 might be the D (6 bases). The CDR3 is 17 residues long. The V end was cut by 5 bases, the J end by 3 bases, with 20 bases between. Germline loops: CDR1 SEHNR, CDR2 FQNEAQ (reference sequence).

This clone appeared a few times. The chain employs TRBV11-2 and TRBJ2-2; TRBD1 aligns across 7 bases. The V gene's germline CDR1 is SGHAT and CDR2 FQNNGV. The CDR3 is 15 residues long. J was trimmed by 4 bases and V by 4 bases; bases with no gene match: 6. CDR3 in DNA: TGTGCCAGCAGCTCGTACGGGACAGTCACCGGGGAGCTGTTTTTT. Its translation is CASSSYGTVTGELFF.

The chain links TRBV14 to TRBJ2-7, with 7 bases that match TRBD1. Germline loops: CDR1 SGHDN, CDR2 FVKESK. This CDR3 region has 16 residues. The junction had 8 bases not matched to a gene; V was cut back by 3 bases and J by 0 bases. CDR3 residues: CASSHPTRDSSYEQYF. The CDR3 DNA is TGTGCCAGCAGCCATCCGACACGGGACAGCTCCTACGAGCAGTACTTC.

The rearrangement links TRBV12-3 or TRBV12-4 to TRBJ1-1; D remains ambiguous. V was trimmed by 5 bases and J by 10 bases, leaving 17 bases between them. The CDR3 covers 13 residues. CDR3 coding DNA: TGTGCCAGCAGTCCCGAGTTGGCCCGAGGAGCTTTCTTT. Its translation is CASSPELARGAFF.

This clone was found once. V and J are TRBV28 and TRBJ1-1; no clear D. The CDR3 is made up of 13 amino acids. CDR1 is MDHEN, CDR2 SYDVKM, per germline. V gave up 6 bases and J gave up 6 bases, with 14 bases separating them. The CDR3 protein is CASSSPRGSEAFF. Here the CDR3 DNA reads TGTGCCAGCAGCTCACCCCGGGGATCTGAAGCTTTCTTT. The whole variable domain, remainder taken from reference TRBV28 and TRBJ1-1, is DVKVTQSSRYLVKRTGEKVFLECVQDMDHENMFWYRQDPGLGLRLIYFSYDVKMKEKGDIPEGYSVSREKKERFSLILESASTNQTSMYLCASSSPRGSEAFFGQGTRLTVV.

V usage is TRBV10-1 and J usage is TRBJ2-1; 7 positions agree with TRBD1. CDR3 length equals 17 residues. Trimming at V came to 3 bases and at J to 5 bases, leaving 13 bases not matched to a gene. Germline V gives CDR1 WNHNN, CDR2 SYGVQD (reference sequence). This CDR3 is CASSDVRQGSSNNEQFF. The CDR3 DNA is TGCGCCAGCAGTGACGTCAGACAGGGATCGAGTAACAATGAGCAGTTCTTC.

This clone has a handful of counts. This chain uses TRBV7-2 with TRBJ1-2, with TRBD1 as a possible D gene (6 bases). Germline CDR1 is SGHTA and CDR2 is FQGNSA. This CDR3 has 13 amino acids. Trimming cost V 5 bases and J 9 bases, with 16 bases left between them. For the CDR3, the DNA is TGTGCCAGCAGCATCGGTCAGGGGACGAGCTACACCTTC. It codes for CASSIGQGTSYTF.

The chain has TRBV6-4 and TRBJ1-1; D call uncertain. V was cut by 4 bases and J by 0 bases, with 6 bases left in between. The CDR3 totals 13 residues. The V gene's germline CDR1 is MRHNA and CDR2 SNTAGT. The CDR3 sequence is CASSVAVNTEAFF. CDR3 in DNA: TGTGCCAGCAGTGTCGCGGTGAACACTGAAGCTTTCTTT.

The CDR3 sequence: CASSRTQNEKLFF. Written as DNA, the CDR3 is TGTGCCAGCAGCAGGACACAGAATGAAAAACTGTTTTTT. V and J are TRBV7-9 and TRBJ1-4, with D perhaps matching TRBD1 (5 bases). From germline, CDR1 is SEHNR and CDR2 FQNEAQ (reference sequence). The CDR3 totals 13 residues. V was pared by 5 bases and J by 5 bases, with 9 bases between.

The chain is built from TRBV24-1 and TRBJ2-1; 8 nucleotides match TRBD2. V trimming: 1 base; J trimming: 3 bases; junction bases outside the gene matches: 4. Per germline, CDR1 KGHDR and CDR2 SFDVKD. CDR3 size: 16 residues. CDR3 DNA sequence: TGTGCCACCAGTGATTTAGCGGGGGCGTACTACAATGAGCAGTTCTTC. This gives the protein CATSDLAGAYYNEQFF.

The chain recombines TRBV6-2 or TRBV6-3 with TRBJ2-5; TRBD2 might be the D (6 bases). The V and J ends lost 4 bases and 3 bases respectively, with 15 bases between them. The CDR3 spans 15 residues. Germline-derived CDR1 and CDR2 are MNHEY and SVGEGT. The CDR3 DNA reads TGTGCCAGCAGTTCCCACCCCTCGGGGGAAGAGACCCAGTACTTC. Translation: CASSSHPSGEETQYF.

This CDR3 is CAISESSRQGNTEAFF. CDR3 nucleotides: TGTGCCATCAGTGAGTCAAGCAGGCAGGGGAACACTGAAGCTTTCTTT. The chain links TRBV10-3 to TRBJ1-1; possible D gene TRBD1, 5 bases. From germline, CDR1 is ENHRY and CDR2 SYGVKD. Trimming removed 0 bases from V and 1 base from J, with 12 bases in between. The CDR3 sequence is 16 residues long.